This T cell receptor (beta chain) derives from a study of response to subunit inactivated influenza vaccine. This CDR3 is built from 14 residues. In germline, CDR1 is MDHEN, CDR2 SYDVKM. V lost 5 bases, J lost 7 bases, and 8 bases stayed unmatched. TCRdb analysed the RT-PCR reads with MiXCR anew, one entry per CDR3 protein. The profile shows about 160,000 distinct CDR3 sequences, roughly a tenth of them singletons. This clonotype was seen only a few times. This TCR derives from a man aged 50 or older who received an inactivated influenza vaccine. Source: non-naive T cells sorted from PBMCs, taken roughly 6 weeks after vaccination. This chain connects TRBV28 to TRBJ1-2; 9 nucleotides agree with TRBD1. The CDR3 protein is CASSTGQGLGGYTF. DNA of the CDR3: TGTGCCAGCAGTACGGGACAGGGTTTGGGTGGCTACACCTTC.